Following are 4 T cell receptor beta chains from one sample sequenced in a study of blood T cells in healthy people across ages. It was with a sample-barcoded 5' primer and a J-beta primer mix that a second PCR of about 6 to 11 cycles was run. Using its own MiXCR run on the 5' RACE reads, TCRdb lists one record per CDR3 protein. Counted here are hundreds of thousands of distinct CDR3 sequences, more than 45% occurring once; the ten biggest clones make up over 20%. The sample taken for sequencing was blood. The receptor set was obtained from a man aged 25 to 45 in good health.

The chain joins TRBV29-1 to TRBJ2-3; 9 nucleotides align to TRBD2. The CDR3 contains 15 residues. J lost 4 bases, V lost 0 bases, and 5 bases had no gene match. Germline CDR1 reads SQVTM; CDR2 reads ANQGSEA. The CDR3 protein is CSVEDGAGGSDTQYF. The CDR3 nucleotides read TGCAGCGTTGAAGATGGCGCGGGAGGGTCAGATACGCAGTATTTT.

The V and J genes are TRBV20-1 and TRBJ2-1; D not certain. This CDR3 comprises 11 residues. Germline assignment: CDR1 DFQATT and CDR2 SNEGSKA (reference sequence). V was cut by 3 bases and J by 5 bases, with 5 bases left in between. CDR3 in DNA: TGCAGTGCTAGTCAGGACAATGAGCAGTTCTTC. Protein product: CSASQDNEQFF.

The CDR3 loop reads CASSSRGGGLNEQFF. CDR3 bases: TGTGCCAGCAGTTCCCGGGGGGGTGGCCTCAATGAGCAGTTCTTC. The rearrangement links TRBV11-2 to TRBJ2-1; 8 nucleotides line up with TRBD2. There are 15 residues in the CDR3. The ends lost 6 bases at V and 6 bases at J; junction bases unmatched: 10. The germline gives CDR1 SGHAT, CDR2 FQNNGV.

The DNA of the CDR3 is TGTGCCAGCAGTCCCACCGGGACCGCACCTTACTATGGCTACACCTTC. Amino acids: CASSPTGTAPYYGYTF. This sequence joins TRBV27 and TRBJ1-2; TRBD1 might be the D (5 bases). Trimming shortened V by 5 bases and J by 3 bases, and 19 bases separated the two germline ends. The germline V gene encodes CDR1 MNHEY and CDR2 SMNVEV (reference sequence). The CDR3 consists of 16 residues.